The clone carrying this T cell receptor (beta chain) was detected many times. Its specificity is unknown. The sample originates from a study of T cell repertoires in cytomegalovirus infection. Across the whole study: TCR beta signatures that were public indicated CMV infection and matching HLA type. Findings and caveats of the study: What dominated the ex vivo response were HLA-C-restricted CMV-specific TCR beta clonotypes.

TCRdb recomputed calls from the reads with MiXCR, one row per CDR3 protein. The data show about 490,000 distinct CDR3 sequences, with 15% to 20% seen just once and roughly a quarter held by the top ten. The sample was CD8+ T cells from PBMCs. The source is a human donor in good health (CMV status not recorded). Some clones in this sample may be carry-over from other donors' samples.

The CDR3 nucleotides read TGTGCCAGCAGTGTGGCAGGAGTCAGCTCCTACAATGAGCAGTTCTTC. This codes for CASSVAGVSSYNEQFF. J is TRBJ2-1 and V is TRBV12-3 or TRBV12-4; D unclear. V was shortened by 5 bases and J by 0 bases, with 14 bases between the two germline ends. The CDR3 has 16 amino acids.